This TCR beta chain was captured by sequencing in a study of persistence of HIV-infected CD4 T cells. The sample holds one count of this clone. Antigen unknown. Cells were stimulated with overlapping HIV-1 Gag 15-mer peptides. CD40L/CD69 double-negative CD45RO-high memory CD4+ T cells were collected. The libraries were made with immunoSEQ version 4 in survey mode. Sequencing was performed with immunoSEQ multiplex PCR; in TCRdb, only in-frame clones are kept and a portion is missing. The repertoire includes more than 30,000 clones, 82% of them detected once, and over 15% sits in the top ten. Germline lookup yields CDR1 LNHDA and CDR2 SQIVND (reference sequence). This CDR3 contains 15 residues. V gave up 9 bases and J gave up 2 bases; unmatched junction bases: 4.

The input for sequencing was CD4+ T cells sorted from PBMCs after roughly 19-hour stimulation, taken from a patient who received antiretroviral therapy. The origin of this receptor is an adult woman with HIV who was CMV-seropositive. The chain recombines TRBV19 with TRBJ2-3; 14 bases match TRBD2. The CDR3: CASRGLAGVTDTQYF. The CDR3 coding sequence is TGTGCCAGCCGGGGACTAGCGGGAGTCACAGATACGCAGTATTTT. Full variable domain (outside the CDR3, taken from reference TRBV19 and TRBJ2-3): DGGITQSPKYLFRKEGQNVTLSCEQNLNHDAMYWYRQDPGQGLRLIYYSQIVNDFQKGDIAEGYSVSREKKESFPLTVTSAQKNPTAFYLCASRGLAGVTDTQYFGPGTRLTVL.